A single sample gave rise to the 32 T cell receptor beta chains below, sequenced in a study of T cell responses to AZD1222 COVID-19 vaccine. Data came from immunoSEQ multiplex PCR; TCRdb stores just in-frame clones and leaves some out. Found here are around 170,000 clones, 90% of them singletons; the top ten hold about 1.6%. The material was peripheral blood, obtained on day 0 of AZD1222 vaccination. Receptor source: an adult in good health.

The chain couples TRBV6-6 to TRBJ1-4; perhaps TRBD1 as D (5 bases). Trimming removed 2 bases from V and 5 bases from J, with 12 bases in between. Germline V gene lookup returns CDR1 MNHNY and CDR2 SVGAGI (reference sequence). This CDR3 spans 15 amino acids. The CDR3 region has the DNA TGTGCCAGCAGTTACCGGACCAGGGAAAATGAAAAACTGTTTTTT. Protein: CASSYRTRENEKLFF.

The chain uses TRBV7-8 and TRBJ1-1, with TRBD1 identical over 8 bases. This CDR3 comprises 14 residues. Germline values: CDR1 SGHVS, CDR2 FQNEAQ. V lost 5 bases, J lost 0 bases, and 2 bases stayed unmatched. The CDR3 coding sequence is TGTGCCAGCAGCCCAGGGGGCGTGAACACTGAAGCTTTCTTT. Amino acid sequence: CASSPGGVNTEAFF.

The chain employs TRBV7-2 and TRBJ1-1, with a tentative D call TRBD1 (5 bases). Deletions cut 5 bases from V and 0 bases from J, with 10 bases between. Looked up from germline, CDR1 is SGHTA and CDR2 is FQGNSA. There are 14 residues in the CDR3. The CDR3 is CASSPMGVNTEAFF. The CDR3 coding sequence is TGTGCCAGCAGCCCCATGGGGGTGAACACTGAAGCTTTCTTT.

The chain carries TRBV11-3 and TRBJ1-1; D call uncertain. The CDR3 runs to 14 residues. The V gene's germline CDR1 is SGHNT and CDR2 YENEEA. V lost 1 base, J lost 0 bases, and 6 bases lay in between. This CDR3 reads CASSLGLMNTEAFF. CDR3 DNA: TGTGCCAGCAGCTTAGGGCTTATGAACACTGAAGCTTTCTTT.

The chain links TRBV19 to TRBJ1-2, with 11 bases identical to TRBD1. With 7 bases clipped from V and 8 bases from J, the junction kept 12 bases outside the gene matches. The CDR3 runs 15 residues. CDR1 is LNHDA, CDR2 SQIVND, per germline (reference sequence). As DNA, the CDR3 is TGTGCCAGTACCCCTTCAGGACAGGGGGCTCGGGGCTACACCTTC. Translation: CASTPSGQGARGYTF.

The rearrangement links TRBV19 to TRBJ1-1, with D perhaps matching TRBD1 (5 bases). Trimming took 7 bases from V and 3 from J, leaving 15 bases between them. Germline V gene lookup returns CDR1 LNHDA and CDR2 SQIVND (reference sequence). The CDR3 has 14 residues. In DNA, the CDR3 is TGTGCCAGTACCCCAGGGCAGAGGCACACTGAAGCTTTCTTT. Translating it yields CASTPGQRHTEAFF.

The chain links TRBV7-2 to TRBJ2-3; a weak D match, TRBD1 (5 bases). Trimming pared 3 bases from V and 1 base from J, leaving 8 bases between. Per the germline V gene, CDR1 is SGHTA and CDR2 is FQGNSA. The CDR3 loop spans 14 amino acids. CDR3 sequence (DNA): TGTGCCAGCAGCTTTGTAGGGGGCACAGATACGCAGTATTTT. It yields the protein CASSFVGGTDTQYF.

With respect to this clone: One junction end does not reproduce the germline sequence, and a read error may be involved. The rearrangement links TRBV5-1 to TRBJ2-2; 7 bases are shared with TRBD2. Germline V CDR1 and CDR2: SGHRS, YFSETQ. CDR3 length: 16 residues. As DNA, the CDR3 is TGCGCCAGCAGCCTTCTCGCGGGAGTGAACGCCGGGGAGCTGTTTTTT. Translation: CASSLLAGVNAGELFF.

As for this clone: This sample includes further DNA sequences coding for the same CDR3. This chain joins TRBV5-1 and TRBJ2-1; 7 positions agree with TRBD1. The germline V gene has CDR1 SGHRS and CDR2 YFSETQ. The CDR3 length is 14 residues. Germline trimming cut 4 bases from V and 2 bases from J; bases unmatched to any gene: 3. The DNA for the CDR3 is TGCGCCAGCAGCCTAGGACAGGCCTACAATGAGCAGTTCTTC. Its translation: CASSLGQAYNEQFF.

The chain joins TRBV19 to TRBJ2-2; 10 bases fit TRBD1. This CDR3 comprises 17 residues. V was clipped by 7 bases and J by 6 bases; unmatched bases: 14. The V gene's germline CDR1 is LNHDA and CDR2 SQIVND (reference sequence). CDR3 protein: CASTITLRDRGAGELFF. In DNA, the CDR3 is TGTGCCAGTACCATAACCCTCCGGGACAGGGGCGCCGGGGAGCTGTTTTTT.

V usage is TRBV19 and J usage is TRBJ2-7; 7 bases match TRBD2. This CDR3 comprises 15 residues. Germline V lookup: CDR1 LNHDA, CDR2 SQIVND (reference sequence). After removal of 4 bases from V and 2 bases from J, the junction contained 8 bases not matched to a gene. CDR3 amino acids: CASSSIWGRAYEQYF. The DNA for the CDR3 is TGTGCCAGTAGTAGTATTTGGGGGAGGGCCTACGAGCAGTACTTC. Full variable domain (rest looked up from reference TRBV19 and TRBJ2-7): DGGITQSPKYLFRKEGQNVTLSCEQNLNHDAMYWYRQDPGQGLRLIYYSQIVNDFQKGDIAEGYSVSREKKESFPLTVTSAQKNPTAFYLCASSSIWGRAYEQYFGPGTRLTVT.

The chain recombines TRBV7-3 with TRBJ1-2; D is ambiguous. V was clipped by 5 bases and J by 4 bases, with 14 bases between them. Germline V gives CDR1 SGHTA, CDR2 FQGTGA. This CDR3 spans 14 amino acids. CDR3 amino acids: CASSPGPEGYGYTF. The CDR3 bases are TGTGCCAGCAGCCCCGGTCCGGAGGGCTATGGCTACACCTTC.

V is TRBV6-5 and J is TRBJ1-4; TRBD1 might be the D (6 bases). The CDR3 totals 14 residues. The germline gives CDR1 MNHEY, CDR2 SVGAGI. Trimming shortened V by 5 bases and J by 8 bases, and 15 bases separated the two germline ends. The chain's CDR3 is CASSPSGGGEKLFF. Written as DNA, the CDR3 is TGTGCCAGCAGTCCCTCGGGAGGGGGAGAAAAACTGTTTTTT.

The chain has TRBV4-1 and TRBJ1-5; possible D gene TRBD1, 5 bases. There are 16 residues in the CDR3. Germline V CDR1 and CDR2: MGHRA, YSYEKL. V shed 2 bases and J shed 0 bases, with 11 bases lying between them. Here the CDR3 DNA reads TGCGCCAGCAGCCAATATCCAGGGAATAGCAATCAGCCCCAGCATTTT. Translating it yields CASSQYPGNSNQPQHF.

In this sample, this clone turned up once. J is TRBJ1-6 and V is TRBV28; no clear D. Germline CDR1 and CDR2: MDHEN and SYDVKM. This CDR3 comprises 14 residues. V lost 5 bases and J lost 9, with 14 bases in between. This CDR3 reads CASSPWDGGSPLHF. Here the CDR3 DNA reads TGTGCCAGCAGTCCATGGGATGGCGGTTCACCCCTCCACTTT. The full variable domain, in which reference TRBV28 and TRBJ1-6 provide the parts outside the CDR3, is DVKVTQSSRYLVKRTGEKVFLECVQDMDHENMFWYRQDPGLGLRLIYFSYDVKMKEKGDIPEGYSVSREKKERFSLILESASTNQTSMYLCASSPWDGGSPLHFGNGTRLTVT.

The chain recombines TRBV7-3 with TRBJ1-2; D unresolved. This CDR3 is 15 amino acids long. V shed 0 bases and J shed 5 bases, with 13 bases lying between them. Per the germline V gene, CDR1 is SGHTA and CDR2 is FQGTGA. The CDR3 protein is CASSLTGSPSYGYTF. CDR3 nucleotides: TGTGCCAGCAGCTTAACAGGGTCCCCTAGTTATGGCTACACCTTC.

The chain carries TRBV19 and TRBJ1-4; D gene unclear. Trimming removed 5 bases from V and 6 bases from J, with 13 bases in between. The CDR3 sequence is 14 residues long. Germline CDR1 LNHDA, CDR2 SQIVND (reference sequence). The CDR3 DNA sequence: TGTGCCAGTAGTGATCAGTATTCTTATGAAAAACTGTTTTTT. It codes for CASSDQYSYEKLFF.

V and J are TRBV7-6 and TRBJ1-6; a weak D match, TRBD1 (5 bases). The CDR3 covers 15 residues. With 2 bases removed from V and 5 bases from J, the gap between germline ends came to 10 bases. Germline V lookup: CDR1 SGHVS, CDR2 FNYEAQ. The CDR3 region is CASSLFETDNSPLHF. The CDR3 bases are TGTGCCAGCAGCTTATTCGAGACAGATAATTCACCCCTCCACTTT.

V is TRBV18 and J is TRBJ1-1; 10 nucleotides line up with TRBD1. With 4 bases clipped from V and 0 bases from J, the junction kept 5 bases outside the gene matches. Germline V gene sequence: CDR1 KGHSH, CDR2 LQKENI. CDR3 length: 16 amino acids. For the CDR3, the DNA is TGTGCCAGCTCACTCTTGGACAGGGGGATGAACACTGAAGCTTTCTTT. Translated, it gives CASSLLDRGMNTEAFF.

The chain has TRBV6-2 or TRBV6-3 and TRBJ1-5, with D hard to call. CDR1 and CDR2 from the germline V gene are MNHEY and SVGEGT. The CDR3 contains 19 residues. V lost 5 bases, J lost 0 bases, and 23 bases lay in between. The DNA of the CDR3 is TGTGCCAGCAGTACACTACAGACAATCGGTAGCGATAGCAATCAGCCCCAGCATTTT. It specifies CASSTLQTIGSDSNQPQHF.

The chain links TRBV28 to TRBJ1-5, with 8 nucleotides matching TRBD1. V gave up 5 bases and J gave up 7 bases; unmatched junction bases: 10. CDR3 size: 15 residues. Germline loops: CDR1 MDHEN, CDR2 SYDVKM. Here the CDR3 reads CASSTLTGAGQPQHF. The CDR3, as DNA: TGTGCCAGCAGTACCCTGACAGGGGCCGGACAGCCCCAGCATTTT.

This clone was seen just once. The CDR3 region is CASSLFGGQGNSPLHF. CDR3 sequence (DNA): TGTGCCAGCAGTTTATTCGGGGGGCAGGGTAATTCACCCCTCCACTTT. The chain has TRBV28 and TRBJ1-6, with D perhaps TRBD1 (6 bases). From germline, CDR1 is MDHEN and CDR2 SYDVKM. The V gene lost 1 base and the J gene lost 6 bases, with 13 bases spanning the gap. The CDR3 consists of 16 residues.

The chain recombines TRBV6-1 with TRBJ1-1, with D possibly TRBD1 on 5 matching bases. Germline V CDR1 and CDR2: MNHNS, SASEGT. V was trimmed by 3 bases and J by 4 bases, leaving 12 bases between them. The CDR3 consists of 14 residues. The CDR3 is CASSDGGMSTEAFF. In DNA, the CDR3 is TGTGCCAGCAGTGACGGGGGAATGAGCACTGAAGCTTTCTTT.

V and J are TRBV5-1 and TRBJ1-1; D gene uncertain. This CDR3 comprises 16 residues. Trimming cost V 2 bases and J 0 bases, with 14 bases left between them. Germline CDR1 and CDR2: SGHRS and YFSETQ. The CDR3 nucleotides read TGCGCCAGCAGCTTCCGGGCCGTAAGTTTGAACACTGAAGCTTTCTTT. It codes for CASSFRAVSLNTEAFF.

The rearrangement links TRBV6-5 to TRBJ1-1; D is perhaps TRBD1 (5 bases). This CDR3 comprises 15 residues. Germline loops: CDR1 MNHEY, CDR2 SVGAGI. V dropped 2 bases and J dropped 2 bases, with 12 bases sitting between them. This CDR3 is CASSYRGRVNTEAFF. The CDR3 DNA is TGTGCCAGCAGTTACCGGGGACGGGTTAACACTGAAGCTTTCTTT.

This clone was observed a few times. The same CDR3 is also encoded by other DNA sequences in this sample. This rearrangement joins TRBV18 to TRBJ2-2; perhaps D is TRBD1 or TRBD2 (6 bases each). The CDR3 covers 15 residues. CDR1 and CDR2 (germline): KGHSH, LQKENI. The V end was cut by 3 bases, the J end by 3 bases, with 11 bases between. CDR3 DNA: TGTGCCAGCTCACCTTCGGGGGCGGACACCGGGGAGCTGTTTTTT. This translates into CASSPSGADTGELFF.

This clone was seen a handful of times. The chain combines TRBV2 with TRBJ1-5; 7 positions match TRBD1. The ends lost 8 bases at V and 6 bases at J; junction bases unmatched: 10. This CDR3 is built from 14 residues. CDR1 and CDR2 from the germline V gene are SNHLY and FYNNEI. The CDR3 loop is CASELGTGAQPQHF. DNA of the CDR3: TGTGCCAGCGAGCTGGGCACAGGGGCTCAGCCCCAGCATTTT.

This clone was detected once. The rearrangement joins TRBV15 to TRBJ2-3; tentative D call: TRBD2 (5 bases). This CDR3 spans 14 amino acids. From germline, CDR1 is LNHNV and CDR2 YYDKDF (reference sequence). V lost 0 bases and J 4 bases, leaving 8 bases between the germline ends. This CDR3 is CATSRDTAADTQYF. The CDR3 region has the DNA TGTGCCACCAGCAGAGATACAGCGGCAGATACGCAGTATTTT. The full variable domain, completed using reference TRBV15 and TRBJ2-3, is DAMVIQNPRYQVTQFGKPVTLSCSQTLNHNVMYWYQQKSSQAPKLLFHYYDKDFNNEADTPDNFQSRRPNTSFCFLDIRSPGLGDTAMYLCATSRDTAADTQYFGPGTRLTVL.

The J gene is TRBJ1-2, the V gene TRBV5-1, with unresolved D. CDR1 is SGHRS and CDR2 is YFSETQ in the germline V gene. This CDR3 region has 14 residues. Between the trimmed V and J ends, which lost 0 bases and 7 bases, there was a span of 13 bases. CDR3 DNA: TGCGCCAGCAGCTTGGAAATCGCGAGCATTGGCTACACCTTC. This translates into CASSLEIASIGYTF.

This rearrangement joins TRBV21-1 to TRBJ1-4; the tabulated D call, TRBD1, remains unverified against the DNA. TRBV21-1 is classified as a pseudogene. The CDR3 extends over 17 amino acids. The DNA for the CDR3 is TGTGCCAGCAGCTCCCATCCACAGGGGGCAATTAATGAAAAACTGTTTTTT. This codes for CASSSHPQGAINEKLFF.

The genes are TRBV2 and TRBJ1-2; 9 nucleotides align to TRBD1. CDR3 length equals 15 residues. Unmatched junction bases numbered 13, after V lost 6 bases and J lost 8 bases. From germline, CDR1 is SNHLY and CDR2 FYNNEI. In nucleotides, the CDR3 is TGTGCCAGCAGCCTCGACCAGGGACAGGGTGGCGGCTACACCTTC. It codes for CASSLDQGQGGGYTF.

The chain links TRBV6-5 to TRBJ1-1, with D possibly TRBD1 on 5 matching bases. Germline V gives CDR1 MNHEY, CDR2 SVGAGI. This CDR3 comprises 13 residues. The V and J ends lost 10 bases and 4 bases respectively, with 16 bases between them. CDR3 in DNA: TGTGCCATGGGGGGTCCTCTGGGCACTGAAGCTTTCTTT. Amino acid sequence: CAMGGPLGTEAFF.